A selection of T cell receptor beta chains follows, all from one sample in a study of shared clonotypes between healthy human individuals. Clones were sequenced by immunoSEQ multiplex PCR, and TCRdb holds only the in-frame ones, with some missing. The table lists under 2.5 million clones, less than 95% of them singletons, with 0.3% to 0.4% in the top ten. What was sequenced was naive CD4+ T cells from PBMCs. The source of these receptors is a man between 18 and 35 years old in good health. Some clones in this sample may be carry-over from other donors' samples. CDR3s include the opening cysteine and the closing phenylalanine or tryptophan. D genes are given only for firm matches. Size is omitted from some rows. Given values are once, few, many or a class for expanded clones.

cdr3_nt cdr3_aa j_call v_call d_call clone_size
TGTGCCAGCAGCTTAAAGGGGTCAGGGGGCTACGAGCAGTACTTC CASSLKGSGGYEQYF TRBJ2-7 TRBV7-3 TRBD1 .
TGTGTCAGAAGCTTTGTCGGGCCCGGGGAGCTGTTTTTT CVRSFVGPGELFF TRBJ2-2 TRBV7-5 . .
TGCAGCGTTGTGAGAGGGAACACTGAAGCTTTCTTT CSVVRGNTEAFF TRBJ1-1 TRBV29-1 . few
TGTGCCAGCAGCCCGGTTTCTGGGGCCAACGTCCTGACTTTC CASSPVSGANVLTF TRBJ2-6 TRBV6-1 . once
TGCAGCGTTGACAGGGGTACAGATACGCAGTATTTT CSVDRGTDTQYF TRBJ2-3 TRBV29-1 . .
TGCGCCAGCAGCCCAGGGCAGACTCGGTACACTGAAGCTTTCTTT CASSPGQTRYTEAFF TRBJ1-1 TRBV4-1 . .
TGTGCCAGCGATCGCTCGAGGGGGGATGAGCAGTTCTTC CASDRSRGDEQFF TRBJ2-1 TRBV28 . .
TGTGCCATCAGTGTAGGTGTCTCTGGAAACACCATATATTTT CAISVGVSGNTIYF TRBJ1-3 TRBV10-3 . .
TGTGCCAGCAGCTTGGACAGGGACGATGAAAAACTGTTTTTT CASSLDRDDEKLFF TRBJ1-4 TRBV7-8 TRBD1 few
TGTGCCAGCAGGCCGGGGACGCTCAACTATGGCTACACCTTC CASRPGTLNYGYTF TRBJ1-2 TRBV2 . few
TGTGCCAGCAGCTCCTGGGGAGGGACAGTCTTCCCTTCACCCCTCCACTTT CASSSWGGTVFPSPLHF TRBJ1-6 TRBV7-2 TRBD1 .
TGCGCCAGCAGCTTGGCGACAGGGGTAGGCTATGGCTACACCTTC CASSLATGVGYGYTF TRBJ1-2 TRBV5-1 TRBD1 .
TGTGCCAGCAGCTTGGAAGGCAGCCCCTATGGCTACACCTTC CASSLEGSPYGYTF TRBJ1-2 TRBV5-6 . .
TGTGCCAGCAGACAGGACAAGCCCTACGAGCAGTACTTC CASRQDKPYEQYF TRBJ2-7 TRBV6-1 . .
TGTGCCAGCAGCTTTGGGCAGCCCAAATCCTACGAGCAGTACTTC CASSFGQPKSYEQYF TRBJ2-7 TRBV7-9 . .
TGTGCCACCAGCGGAGAGGACAGGGTCTGGGAAAAACTGTTTTTT CATSGEDRVWEKLFF TRBJ1-4 TRBV15 TRBD1 once
TGTGCCAGCAGCGCCATGGGCATGGTCCGACCTTCTGGGGCCAACGTCCTGACTTTC CASSAMGMVRPSGANVLTF TRBJ2-6 TRBV7-3 . .
TGTGCCAGCAGCGTAGCTACAACCATGGGAGGAAACACCATATATTTT CASSVATTMGGNTIYF TRBJ1-3 TRBV9 . .
TGTGCCAGCCGGCAGGACTACTCCTACAATGAGCAGTTCTTC CASRQDYSYNEQFF TRBJ2-1 TRBV6-1 . .
TGTGCCAGCACCCCCCTGGGAGGCGGACTAGCCGGCGTTGGGGAGACCCAGTACTTC CASTPLGGGLAGVGETQYF TRBJ2-5 TRBV5-4 TRBD2 .
TGTGCCAGCTGGAAGGGCTACGAGCAGTACTTC CASWKGYEQYF TRBJ2-7 TRBV6-1 . .
TGTGCCAGCTCTAGCACAGATACGCAGTATTTT CASSSTDTQYF TRBJ2-3 TRBV18 . once
TGCGCCAGCAAGTTAACTGGGGGCGCATACTATGGCTACACCTTC CASKLTGGAYYGYTF TRBJ1-2 TRBV5-1 . .
TGTGCCAGCAGTTCCCTCAGACGGGCTATCTCCTACGAGCAGTACTTC CASSSLRRAISYEQYF TRBJ2-7 TRBV28 . .
TGTGCCAGCAGACCAGGGGGGGCCTACGAGCAGTACTTC CASRPGGAYEQYF TRBJ2-7 TRBV28 . .
TGTGCCAGCAGCTTATTGGTCAGGGGTGGGTCCTACGAGCAGTACTTC CASSLLVRGGSYEQYF TRBJ2-7 TRBV11-2 . .
TGTGCCACCATCACGGGACTAGCCTACCAGGGGGAGACCCAGTACTTC CATITGLAYQGETQYF TRBJ2-5 TRBV28 TRBD2 .
TGTGCCACCAGCAGAGATAGGGCGGGCGGCTACACCTTC CATSRDRAGGYTF TRBJ1-2 TRBV15 . .
TGTGCCAGCACCAGTTCAGGGCTCATCCACGAGCAGTACTTC CASTSSGLIHEQYF TRBJ2-7 TRBV7-9 . .
TGTGCCAGCTTGAGAGCCTACCGCGGGGGCACTGAAGCTTTCTTT CASLRAYRGGTEAFF TRBJ1-1 TRBV6-5 . .
TGCGCCAGCAGCTTGGCTAGCGGGAGGGCTTACAACGAGCAGTACTTC CASSLASGRAYNEQYF TRBJ2-7 TRBV5-1 TRBD2 .
TGTGCCAGTAGTATGACTATGGTCAACAATGAGCAGTTCTTC CASSMTMVNNEQFF TRBJ2-1 TRBV19 . .
TGCGCCAGCAGCTCTAGCTGGACAGTTAACTCTGGGGCCAACGTCCTGACTTTC CASSSSWTVNSGANVLTF TRBJ2-6 TRBV5-1 . .